One and the same sample provided the 21 T cell receptor beta chains below, sequenced in a study of cytomegalovirus exposure and HLA in healthy donors (TCRdb year 2017). Library preparation used the immunoSEQ multiplex PCR assay. For the multiplex PCR, a mixture combining 60 forward primers for TCR Vbeta segments and 13 reverse primers for TCR Jbeta segments was used. This is the immuneACCESS table as TCRdb keeps it, with only in-frame sequences that have V and J called. A part of the clones is gone; compared with another copy, unresolved V genes explain less than half, and the rest is unexplained. The sample contains about 160,000 clones, more than 75% of them found a single time. The top ten hold about 2% of the sample. What was sequenced was PBMCs. Source of these receptors: a man younger than 35 in good health and CMV-seropositive.

V usage is TRBV30 and J usage is TRBJ1-3; tentative D call: TRBD1 (5 bases). CDR1 GTSNPN and CDR2 SVGIG come from the germline V gene (reference sequence). Trimming cost V 5 bases and J 3 bases, with 17 bases left between them. The CDR3 sequence is 15 residues long. The CDR3 reads CAWAGPHQGGNTIYF. CDR3 in DNA: TGTGCCTGGGCGGGACCGCACCAAGGTGGAAACACCATATATTTT. Combining the CDR3 with reference TRBV30 and TRBJ1-3 gives the whole variable domain SQTIHQWPATLVQPVGSPLSLECTVEGTSNPNLYWYRQAAGRGLQLLFYSVGIGQISSEVPQNLSASRPQDRQFILSSKKLLLSDSGFYLCAWAGPHQGGNTIYFGEGSWLTVV.

V gene TRBV4-1 combines with J gene TRBJ2-2; possibly TRBD2 for D (6 bases). CDR1 and CDR2 (germline): MGHRA, YSYEKL. The CDR3 loop spans 15 amino acids. Trimming took off 1 base at V and 4 bases at J, with 10 bases between the two ends. CDR3 sequence: CASSQAGVGTGELFF. DNA of the CDR3: TGCGCCAGCAGCCAAGCGGGGGTTGGCACCGGGGAGCTGTTTTTT.

This clone was seen only once. The rearrangement links TRBV4-3 to TRBJ2-7; no definite D call. Germline loops: CDR1 LGHNA, CDR2 YSLEER. CDR3 length: 13 residues. V was cut by 0 bases and J by 3 bases, with 6 bases left in between. The CDR3 DNA reads TGCGCCAGCAGCCAAGAACGGAGCTACGAGCAGTACTTC. Translated: CASSQERSYEQYF.

The genes are TRBV13 and TRBJ1-2; TRBD1 might be the D (6 bases). Germline lookup yields CDR1 PRHDT and CDR2 FYEKMQ (reference sequence). The CDR3 sequence is 14 residues long. Trimming shortened V by 4 bases and J by 4 bases, and 13 bases separated the two germline ends. The CDR3 nucleotides are TGTGCCAGCAGCTCACCGGGACAAATCTATGGCTACACCTTC. Its translation is CASSSPGQIYGYTF.

In DNA, the CDR3 is TGTGCCAGCAGCTCGACAGGGTTTAACATTCAGTACTTC. This translates into CASSSTGFNIQYF. The chain joins TRBV7-9 to TRBJ2-4; 7 positions agree with TRBD1. The V segment lost 4 bases and the J segment 7 bases; nucleotides outside the gene matches: 4. There are 13 residues in the CDR3. CDR1 and CDR2 from the germline V gene are SEHNR and FQNEAQ (reference sequence). The full variable domain, rest sourced from reference TRBV7-9 and TRBJ2-4, is DTGVSQNPRHKITKRGQNVTFRCDPISEHNRLYWYRQTLGQGPEFLTYFQNEAQLEKSRLLSDRFSAERPKGSFSTLEIQRTEQGDSAMYLCASSSTGFNIQYFGAGTRLSVL.

The V and J genes are TRBV5-4 and TRBJ2-7, with D hard to call. The CDR3 covers 14 residues. Trimming stripped 6 bases from V and 5 bases from J, with 18 bases between. From germline, CDR1 is SGHNT and CDR2 YYREEE (reference sequence). The chain's CDR3 is CASTYELEPNEQYF. The CDR3 DNA reads TGTGCCAGCACCTATGAACTTGAGCCCAACGAGCAGTACTTC.

This clone was found once. One junction end disagrees with the germline gene, perhaps due to a read error. The chain joins TRBV7-3 to TRBJ2-1, with D possibly matching TRBD2 (5 bases). CDR1 and CDR2 from the germline V gene are SGHTA and FQGTGA. The CDR3 covers 16 residues. CDR3 sequence (DNA): TGTGCCAGCAGCCTAACAACTAGTAGCTCCTACAATGAGCAGTTCTTC. This sequence encodes CASSLTTSSSYNEQFF.

V usage is TRBV11-3 and J usage is TRBJ2-3; no definite D call. The CDR3 sequence is 13 residues long. V was clipped by 4 bases and J by 0 bases, with 5 bases between them. CDR1 and CDR2 (germline): SGHNT, YENEEA. CDR3 coding DNA: TGTGCCAGCAGCTCCCCTAGCACAGATACGCAGTATTTT. Translated, it gives CASSSPSTDTQYF.

Concerning this clone: This CDR3 fails to terminate in the conserved phenylalanine or tryptophan, so it likely reflects a read error. J is TRBJ1-1 and V is TRBV30; no clear D. The V gene's germline CDR1 is GTSNPN and CDR2 SVGIG (reference sequence). CDR3 length: 11 amino acids. Trimming left V 0 bases short and J 10 bases short, with 9 bases between. The CDR3 region is CAWSVSERAFL. The CDR3 DNA reads TGTGCCTGGAGTGTATCGGAGAGAGCTTTCCTT.

The chain links TRBV19 to TRBJ1-5; unclear D gene. The V and J ends lost 1 base and 3 bases respectively, with 10 bases between them. The germline CDR1 and CDR2 sequences are LNHDA and SQIVND (reference sequence). The CDR3 length is 15 residues. In nucleotides, the CDR3 is TGTGCCAGTAGTATAGGGCCAGTTAACAATCAGCCCCAGCATTTT. Protein: CASSIGPVNNQPQHF.

A single count supports this clone. The J gene is TRBJ2-7, the V gene TRBV29-1, with 7 bases lining up with TRBD1. This CDR3 spans 11 amino acids. Losses at the gene ends were 5 bases for V and 6 bases for J; bases not matched to a gene: 4. Germline-derived CDR1 and CDR2 are SQVTM and ANQGSEA. The CDR3 DNA reads as TGCAGCGTTTTCCAGGGGGTCGAGCAGTACTTC. Translating gives CSVFQGVEQYF.

The chain carries TRBV11-2 and TRBJ1-1, with D unresolved. Germline V lookup: CDR1 SGHAT, CDR2 FQNNGV. Trimming removed 3 bases from V and 8 bases from J, with 13 bases in between. This CDR3 region has 13 residues. The CDR3 DNA is TGTGCCAGCAGCTTTGATAACGGGATAGAAGCTTTCTTT. Protein sequence: CASSFDNGIEAFF.

Regarding this clone: At one boundary the junction diverges from the germline segment, which might be a read error. V is TRBV11-2 and J is TRBJ2-4, with 13 nucleotides matching TRBD2. The length of the CDR3 is 18 residues. Germline loops: CDR1 SGHAT, CDR2 FQNNGV. In nucleotides, the CDR3 is TGTGCCAGCACCGCGACTAGCGGGGGGTCTTTAGCCAAAAACAGTCAGTACTTC. It yields the protein CASTATSGGSLAKNSQYF.

The chain recombines TRBV29-1 with TRBJ1-1; 7 bases are a match to TRBD1. Germline CDR1 SQVTM, CDR2 ANQGSEA. The CDR3 covers 13 residues. J was trimmed by 5 bases and V by 7 bases; bases with no gene match: 10. CDR3 in DNA: TGCAGCGCGACCGGGACAGCAGGGACTGAAGCTTTCTTT. Its protein product is CSATGTAGTEAFF.

The chain recombines TRBV19 with TRBJ2-5, with 9 positions matching TRBD1. The germline gives CDR1 LNHDA, CDR2 SQIVND (reference sequence). The junction had 6 bases not matched to a gene; V was cut back by 5 bases and J by 5 bases. This CDR3 has 14 amino acids. The DNA of the CDR3 is TGTGCCAGTAGTCCGACAGGGGGTCGGGAGACCCAGTACTTC. This gives the protein CASSPTGGRETQYF.

The CDR3 DNA follows: TGCAGCGTTGCCGTCTTGGGGCTGATAGGGCGGGGCACTGAAGCTTTCTTT. It specifies CSVAVLGLIGRGTEAFF. The rearrangement joins TRBV29-1 to TRBJ1-1; D might be TRBD1 (5 bases). The CDR3 contains 17 residues. Trimming took off 4 bases at V and 4 bases at J, with 25 bases between the two ends. Germline V gives CDR1 SQVTM, CDR2 ANQGSEA.

V is TRBV7-9 and J is TRBJ1-4; TRBD1 matches at 9 bases. Germline V gene sequence: CDR1 SEHNR, CDR2 FQNEAQ (reference sequence). The CDR3 sequence is 16 residues long. After removal of 2 bases from V and 7 bases from J, the junction contained 8 bases not matched to a gene. The CDR3 protein is CASSLLPGQGLEKLFF. DNA for the CDR3: TGTGCCAGCAGCTTATTACCGGGACAGGGACTTGAAAAACTGTTTTTT.

The V gene is TRBV19, the J gene TRBJ2-3; TRBD1 matches 8 bases. The CDR3 has 15 amino acids. Looked up from germline, CDR1 is LNHDA and CDR2 is SQIVND (reference sequence). The J segment lost 0 bases and the V segment lost 5 bases, leaving 4 bases of the junction unmatched. CDR3 sequence: CASSDRGRSTDTQYF. The CDR3 DNA reads TGTGCCAGTAGTGACAGGGGCCGCAGCACAGATACGCAGTATTTT.

This chain links TRBV21-1 with TRBJ2-7; the table's TRBD1 call for D was not verified on the DNA. TRBV21-1 is a recognized pseudogene. There are 18 residues in the CDR3. CDR3 bases: TGTGCCAGCAGCAAGGTACTCTTCCGGGACAGGGGTCACTACGAGCAGTACTTC. Translation: CASSKVLFRDRGHYEQYF.

V and J are TRBV6-5 and TRBJ1-1; 7 bases are a match to TRBD1. V shed 2 bases, J shed 10 bases, and the junction held 7 bases outside the gene matches. The CDR3 extends over 13 amino acids. The germline gives CDR1 MNHEY, CDR2 SVGAGI. The CDR3 reads CASSYADRDGAFF. The CDR3 nucleotides are TGTGCCAGCAGTTACGCCGACAGGGACGGAGCTTTCTTT.

The V and J genes are TRBV4-3 and TRBJ1-5; D possibly corresponds to TRBD1 (5 bases). Trimming took 0 bases from V and 6 from J, leaving 6 bases between them. The length of the CDR3 is 13 residues. Germline V gene lookup returns CDR1 LGHNA and CDR2 YSLEER. The CDR3: CASSQERGQPQHF. The CDR3 bases are TGCGCCAGCAGCCAAGAAAGGGGTCAGCCCCAGCATTTT.